This T cell receptor beta chain was captured in a study of regulatory T cells in long-lasting Graves disease. Looking at the study overall: Persistent Graves' disease denoted over 5 years of antithyroid drugs plus positive TSH receptor antibodies.

The germline V gene encodes CDR1 DFQATT and CDR2 SNEGSKA (reference sequence). V lost 6 bases to trimming and J lost 5 bases, with 22 bases between them. The CDR3 is 15 residues long. Study-level results: Persistent Graves' patients showed less TCR diversity than newly diagnosed patients showed.

Note on this clonotype: No antigen is known for it.

Time point specified: persistent/refractory GD, antithyroid drugs over 5 years with positive TRAb. From PBMCs, RNA was extracted and then used to make the TCR library. The patients were drawn from one endocrinology department in Xi'an, China. Researchers made TCR beta libraries by using iRepertoire HTBI primers and running Arm-PCR on CDR3 regions. TCRdb recomputed calls from the multiplex PCR reads with MiXCR, one row per CDR3 protein. The sample has 650,000 to 700,000 distinct CDR3 sequences, about 30% seen once. The material was peripheral blood mononuclear cells (PBMCs), obtained when the disease was refractory, from a patient treated with antithyroid drugs. V usage is TRBV20-1 and J usage is TRBJ2-5; no clear D. The sequence came from a female donor with Graves disease. CDR3 sequence: CSAPDEKTWRETQYF. CDR3 DNA sequence: TGCAGTGCGCCGGATGAAAAGACATGGCGCGAGACCCAGTACTTC.